The sequence of this T cell receptor beta chain was determined in a study of blood T cell repertoires in COVID-19. Across the whole study: Italy, Spain and the United States were the sources of the convalescent and acute COVID-19 samples.

CDR1 and CDR2 from the germline V gene are SQVTM and ANQGSEA. This CDR3 spans 16 amino acids. The V and J ends lost 6 bases and 6 bases, in that order; junction bases with no gene match: 16. Sequencing was performed with immunoSEQ multiplex PCR; in TCRdb, only in-frame clones are kept and a portion is missing. The sample lists 130,000 to 150,000 clones, about 79% seen once, with 7.2% in the top ten. Sequenced input: peripheral blood. This clonotype originated in a woman in her forties or fifties in a cohort sampled during active or convalescent COVID-19. The gene calls are TRBV29-1 and TRBJ1-1; 10 bases align to TRBD1. CDR3 bases: TGCAGCGTAGAAAACCCGGGACAGGGGATTTACGCTGAAGCTTTCTTT. Amino acids: CSVENPGQGIYAEAFF.